This TCR beta chain was recovered during a study of shared clonotypes between healthy human individuals. The V and J ends lost 6 bases and 5 bases, in that order; junction bases with no gene match: 12. The CDR3 runs to 15 residues. Germline V gene sequence: CDR1 MNHEY, CDR2 SMNVEV (reference sequence). Overall study results and limits: Relative to their counterparts shared across all four donors, non-shared clonotypes exhibited diminished generation probabilities. Memory subsets had estimated richness that was generally smaller than that of naive subsets. The sampled material consisted only of blood, and tissue repertoires are likely to differ.

Notes on this clone: The antigen remains unidentified.

Naive CD8 cells lacked CD45RO, underwent positive selection for CCR7 and left out terminally differentiated effector memory CD45RA+ cells. Each sample came from a Caucasian adult donor living in Nashville, Tennessee. TCRdb's copy holds only in-frame clones and misses some; the assay was immunoSEQ multiplex PCR. Of almost 700,000 clones in the sample, about 92% were seen once. Material: naive CD8+ T cells sorted from blood. V is TRBV27 and J is TRBJ2-5; 7 positions match TRBD1. The sequence came from a man aged 25 to 45 in good health. For the CDR3, the DNA is TGTGCCAGCAGACCCCTACAGGGGCCGGGGGAGACCCAGTACTTC. The encoded protein is CASRPLQGPGETQYF.